This T cell receptor beta chain originates from a study of T cell changes during pregnancy in multiple sclerosis. The V gene's germline CDR1 is SGHVS and CDR2 FQNEAQ. The V segment lost 3 bases and the J segment 7 bases; nucleotides outside the gene matches: 9. This CDR3 has 16 residues. Profiling relied on immunoSEQ multiplex PCR, and the TCRdb table lists in-frame clones only, not all of them. The sample shows 40,000 or so clones, around 93% of them seen only once. The J gene is TRBJ2-1, the V gene TRBV7-8; TRBD2 matches 10 bases. This clonotype was obtained from a female donor with multiple sclerosis, enrolled in a pregnancy study. The source material was CD8+ T cells from peripheral blood mononuclear cells, sampled before pregnancy. The CDR3 reads CASSFSGGRVRNEQFF. The CDR3 coding sequence is TGTGCCAGCAGCTTTAGCGGGGGGCGGGTAAGGAATGAGCAGTTCTTC.